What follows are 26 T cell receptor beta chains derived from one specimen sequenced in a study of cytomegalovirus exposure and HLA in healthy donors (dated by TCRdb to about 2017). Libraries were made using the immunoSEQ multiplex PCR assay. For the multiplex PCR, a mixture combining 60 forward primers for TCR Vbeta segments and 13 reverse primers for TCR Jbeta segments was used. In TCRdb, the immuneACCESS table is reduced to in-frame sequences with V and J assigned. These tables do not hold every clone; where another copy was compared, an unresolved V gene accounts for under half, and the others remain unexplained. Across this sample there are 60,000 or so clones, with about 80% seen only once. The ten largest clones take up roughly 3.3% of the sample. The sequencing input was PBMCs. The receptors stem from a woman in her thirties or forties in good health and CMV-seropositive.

The DNA for the CDR3 is TGTGCCAGCAGCTCGGGACACTTGAATGAAAAACTGTTTTTT. This sequence encodes CASSSGHLNEKLFF. The V gene is TRBV27, the J gene TRBJ1-4; weak D call: TRBD1 (6 bases). The CDR3 is made up of 14 amino acids. Germline V lookup: CDR1 MNHEY, CDR2 SMNVEV (reference sequence). The ends were cut back, 6 bases at V and 5 bases at J, with 13 bases in the middle.

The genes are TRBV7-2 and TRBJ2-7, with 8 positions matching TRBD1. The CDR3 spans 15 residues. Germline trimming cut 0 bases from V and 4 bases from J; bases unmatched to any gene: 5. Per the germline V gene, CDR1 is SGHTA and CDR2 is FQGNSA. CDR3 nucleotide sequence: TGTGCCAGCAGCTTAGCTTGGACAGGGAGGTACGAGCAGTACTTC. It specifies CASSLAWTGRYEQYF.

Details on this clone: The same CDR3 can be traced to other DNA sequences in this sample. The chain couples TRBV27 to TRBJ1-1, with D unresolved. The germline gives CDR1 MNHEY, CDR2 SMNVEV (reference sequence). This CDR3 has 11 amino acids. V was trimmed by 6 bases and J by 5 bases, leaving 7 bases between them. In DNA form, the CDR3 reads TGTGCCAGCAGCGCGGGGACTGAAGCTTTCTTT. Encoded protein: CASSAGTEAFF.

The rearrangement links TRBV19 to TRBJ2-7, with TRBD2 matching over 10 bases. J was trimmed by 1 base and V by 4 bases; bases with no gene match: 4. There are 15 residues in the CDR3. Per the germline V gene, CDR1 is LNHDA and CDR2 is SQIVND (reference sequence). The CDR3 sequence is CASSTWTSGSYEQYF. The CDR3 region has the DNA TGTGCCAGTAGTACGTGGACTAGCGGATCCTACGAGCAGTACTTC.

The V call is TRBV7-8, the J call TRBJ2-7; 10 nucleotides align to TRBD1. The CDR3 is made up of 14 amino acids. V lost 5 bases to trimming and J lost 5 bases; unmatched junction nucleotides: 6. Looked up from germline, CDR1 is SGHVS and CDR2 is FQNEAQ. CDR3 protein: CASSRGQGWNEQYF. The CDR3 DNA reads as TGTGCCAGCAGCCGGGGACAGGGGTGGAACGAGCAGTACTTC.

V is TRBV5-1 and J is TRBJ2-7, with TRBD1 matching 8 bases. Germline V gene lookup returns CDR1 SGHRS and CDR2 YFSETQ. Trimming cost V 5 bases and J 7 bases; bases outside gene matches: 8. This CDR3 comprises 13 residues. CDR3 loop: CASRLTGAREQYF. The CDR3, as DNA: TGCGCCAGCAGACTGACAGGGGCGAGAGAGCAGTACTTC.

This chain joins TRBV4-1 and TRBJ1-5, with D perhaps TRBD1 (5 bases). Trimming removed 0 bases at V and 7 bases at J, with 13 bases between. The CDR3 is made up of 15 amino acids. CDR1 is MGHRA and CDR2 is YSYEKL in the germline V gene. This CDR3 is CASSQDRTGNQPQHF. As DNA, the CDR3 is TGCGCCAGCAGCCAAGATCGAACAGGTAACCAGCCCCAGCATTTT.

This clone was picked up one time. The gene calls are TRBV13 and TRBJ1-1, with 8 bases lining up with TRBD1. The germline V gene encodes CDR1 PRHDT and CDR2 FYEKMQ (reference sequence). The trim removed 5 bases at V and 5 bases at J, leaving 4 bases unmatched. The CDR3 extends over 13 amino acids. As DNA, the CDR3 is TGTGCCAGCAGCGGACAGGGTTGGACTGAAGCTTTCTTT. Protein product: CASSGQGWTEAFF.

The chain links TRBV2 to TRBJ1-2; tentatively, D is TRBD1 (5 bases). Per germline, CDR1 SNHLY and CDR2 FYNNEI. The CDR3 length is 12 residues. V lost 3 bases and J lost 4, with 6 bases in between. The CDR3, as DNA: TGTGCCAGCAGTGACAGGGTCTATGGCTACACCTTC. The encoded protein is CASSDRVYGYTF.

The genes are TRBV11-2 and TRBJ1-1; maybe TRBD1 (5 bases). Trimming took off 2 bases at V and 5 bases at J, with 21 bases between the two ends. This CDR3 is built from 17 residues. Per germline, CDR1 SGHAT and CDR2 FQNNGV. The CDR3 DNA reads TGTGCCAGCAGCTTACTTGGCACGGCGTGGAGGGGTACTGAAGCTTTCTTT. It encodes CASSLLGTAWRGTEAFF. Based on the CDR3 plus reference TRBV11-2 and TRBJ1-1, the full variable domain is EAGVAQSPRYKIIEKRQSVAFWCNPISGHATLYWYQQILGQGPKLLIQFQNNGVVDDSQLPKDRFSAERLKGVDSTLKIQPAKLEDSAVYLCASSLLGTAWRGTEAFFGQGTRLTVV.

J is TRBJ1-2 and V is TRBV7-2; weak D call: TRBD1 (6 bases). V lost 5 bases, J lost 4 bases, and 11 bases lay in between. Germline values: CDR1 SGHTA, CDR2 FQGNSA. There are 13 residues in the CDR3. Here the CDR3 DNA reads TGTGCCAGCAGCCCAGGACAGAGCTATGGCTACACCTTC. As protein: CASSPGQSYGYTF.

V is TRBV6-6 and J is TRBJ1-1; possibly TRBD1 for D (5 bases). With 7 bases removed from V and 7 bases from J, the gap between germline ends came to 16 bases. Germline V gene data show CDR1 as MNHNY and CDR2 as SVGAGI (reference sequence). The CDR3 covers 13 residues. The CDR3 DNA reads TGTGCCAGCACCCTGACAGAACGACTTGAAGCTTTCTTT. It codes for CASTLTERLEAFF.

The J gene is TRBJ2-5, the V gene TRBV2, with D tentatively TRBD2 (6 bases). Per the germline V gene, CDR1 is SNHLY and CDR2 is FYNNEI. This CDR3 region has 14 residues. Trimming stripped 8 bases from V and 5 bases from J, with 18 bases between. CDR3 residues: CASLPVAEGETQYF. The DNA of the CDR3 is TGTGCCAGCCTACCCGTAGCGGAGGGGGAGACCCAGTACTTC.

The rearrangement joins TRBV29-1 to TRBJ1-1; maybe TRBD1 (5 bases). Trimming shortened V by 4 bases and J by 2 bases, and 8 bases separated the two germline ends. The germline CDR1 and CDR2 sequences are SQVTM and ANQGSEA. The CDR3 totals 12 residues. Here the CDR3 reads CSVAGVNTEAFF. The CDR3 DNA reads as TGCAGCGTTGCGGGGGTCAACACTGAAGCTTTCTTT.

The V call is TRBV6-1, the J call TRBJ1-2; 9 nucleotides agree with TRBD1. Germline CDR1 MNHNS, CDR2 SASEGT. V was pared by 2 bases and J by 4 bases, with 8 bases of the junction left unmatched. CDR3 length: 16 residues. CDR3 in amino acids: CASSEWTGAFLYGYTF. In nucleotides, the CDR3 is TGTGCCAGCAGTGAATGGACAGGGGCGTTCCTCTATGGCTACACCTTC.

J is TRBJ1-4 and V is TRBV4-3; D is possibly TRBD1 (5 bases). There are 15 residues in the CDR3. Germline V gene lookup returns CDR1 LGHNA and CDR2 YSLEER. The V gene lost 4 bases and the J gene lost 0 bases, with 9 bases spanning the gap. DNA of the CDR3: TGCGCCAGCAGCCTTGGACACGCAACTAATGAAAAACTGTTTTTT. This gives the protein CASSLGHATNEKLFF.

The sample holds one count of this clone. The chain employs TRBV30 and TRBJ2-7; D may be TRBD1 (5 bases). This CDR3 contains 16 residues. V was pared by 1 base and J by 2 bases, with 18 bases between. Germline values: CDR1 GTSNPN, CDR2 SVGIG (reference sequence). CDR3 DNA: TGTGCCTGGAGTGGGGGCGCAGGGAATCTGCCCTACGAGCAGTACTTC. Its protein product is CAWSGGAGNLPYEQYF.

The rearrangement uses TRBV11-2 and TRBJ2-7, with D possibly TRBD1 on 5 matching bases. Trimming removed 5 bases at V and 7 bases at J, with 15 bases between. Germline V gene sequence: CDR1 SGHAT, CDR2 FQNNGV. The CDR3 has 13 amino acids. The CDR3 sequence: CASSPDSLREQYF. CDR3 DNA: TGTGCCAGCAGCCCCGACAGCTTACGTGAGCAGTACTTC.

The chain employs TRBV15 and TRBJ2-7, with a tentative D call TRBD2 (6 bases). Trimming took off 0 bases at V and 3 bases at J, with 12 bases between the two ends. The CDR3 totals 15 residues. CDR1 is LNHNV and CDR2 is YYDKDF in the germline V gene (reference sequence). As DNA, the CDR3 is TGTGCCACCAGCAGAGATCGCGGAGGGGTCTACGAGCAGTACTTC. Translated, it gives CATSRDRGGVYEQYF.

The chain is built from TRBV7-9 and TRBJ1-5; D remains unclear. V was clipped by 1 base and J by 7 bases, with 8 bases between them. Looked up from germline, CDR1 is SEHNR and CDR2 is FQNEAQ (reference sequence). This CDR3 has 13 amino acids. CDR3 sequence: CASSLGSSQPQHF. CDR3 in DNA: TGTGCCAGCAGCTTAGGTTCCTCCCAGCCCCAGCATTTT.

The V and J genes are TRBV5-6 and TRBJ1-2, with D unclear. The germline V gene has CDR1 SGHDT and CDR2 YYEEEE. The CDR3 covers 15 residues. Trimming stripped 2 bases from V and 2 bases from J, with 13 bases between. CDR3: CASSFRHMENYGYTF. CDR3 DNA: TGTGCCAGCAGCTTCAGGCATATGGAAAACTATGGCTACACCTTC.

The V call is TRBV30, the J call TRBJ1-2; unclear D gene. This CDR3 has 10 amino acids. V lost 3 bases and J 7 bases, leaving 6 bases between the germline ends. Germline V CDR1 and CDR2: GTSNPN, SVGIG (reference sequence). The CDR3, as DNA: TGTGCCTGGAGGCGGGGTGGCTACACCTTC. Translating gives CAWRRGGYTF.

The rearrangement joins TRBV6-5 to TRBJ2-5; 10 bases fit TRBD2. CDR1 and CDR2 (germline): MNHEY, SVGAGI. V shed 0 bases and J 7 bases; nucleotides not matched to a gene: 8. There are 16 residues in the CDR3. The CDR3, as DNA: TGTGCCAGCAGTTACTCGTCTAGCGGGGGTGCGGGGACCCAGTACTTC. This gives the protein CASSYSSSGGAGTQYF.

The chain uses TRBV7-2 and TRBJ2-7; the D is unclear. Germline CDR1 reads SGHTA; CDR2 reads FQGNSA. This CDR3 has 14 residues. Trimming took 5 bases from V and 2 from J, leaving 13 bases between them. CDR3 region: CASSPGWKTYEQYF. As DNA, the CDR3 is TGTGCCAGCAGCCCCGGGTGGAAGACCTACGAGCAGTACTTC.

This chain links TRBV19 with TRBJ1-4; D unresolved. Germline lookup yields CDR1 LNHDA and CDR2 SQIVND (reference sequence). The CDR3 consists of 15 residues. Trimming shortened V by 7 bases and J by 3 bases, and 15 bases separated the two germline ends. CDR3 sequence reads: CASTARVLANEKLFF. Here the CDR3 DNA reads TGTGCCAGTACTGCCCGGGTCCTGGCTAATGAAAAACTGTTTTTT.

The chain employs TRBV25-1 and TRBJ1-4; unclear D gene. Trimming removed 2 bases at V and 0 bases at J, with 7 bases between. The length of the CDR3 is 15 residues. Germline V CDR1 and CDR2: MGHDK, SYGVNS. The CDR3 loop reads CASSENGATNEKLFF. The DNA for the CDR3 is TGTGCCAGCAGTGAAAACGGGGCAACTAATGAAAAACTGTTTTTT. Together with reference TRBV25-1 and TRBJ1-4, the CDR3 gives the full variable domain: EADIYQTPRYLVIGTGKKITLECSQTMGHDKMYWYQQDPGMELHLIHYSYGVNSTEKGDLSSESTVSRIRTEHFPLTLESARPSHTSQYLCASSENGATNEKLFFGSGTQLSVL.